The 14 T cell receptor beta chains reported below all come from one sample, sequenced in a study of shared clonotypes between healthy human individuals. Only in-frame clones appear in the TCRdb table, and some are missing; sequencing was by immunoSEQ multiplex PCR. The sample includes 2 million to 2.5 million clones, roughly 93% seen only once; the top ten take roughly 0.36%. The sequencing sample was made of naive CD4+ T cells from PBMCs. Noted subset: CD45RA+ positively selected. These TCRs come from a man aged 18 to 30 in good health. Some clones in this sample may be carry-over from other donors' samples.

The gene calls are TRBV28 and TRBJ2-2, with TRBD2 identical over 7 bases. Germline V gives CDR1 MDHEN, CDR2 SYDVKM. The CDR3 is made up of 16 amino acids. The V segment lost 2 bases and the J segment 4 bases; nucleotides outside the gene matches: 7. Here the CDR3 DNA reads TGTGCCAGCAGTTTAGCGGGAGCCAGACGCACCGGGGAGCTGTTTTTT. It yields the protein CASSLAGARRTGELFF.

V gene TRBV30 combines with J gene TRBJ1-4; a weak D match, TRBD1 (5 bases). This CDR3 is built from 12 residues. V was clipped by 8 bases and J by 7 bases, with 14 bases between them. Germline CDR1 reads GTSNPN; CDR2 reads SVGIG (reference sequence). The CDR3 nucleotides are TGTGCCGGGACGGGAGGCCCTGAAAAACTGTTTTTT. Protein product: CAGTGGPEKLFF.

Worth noting for this clone: Other DNA sequences from this sample encode an identical CDR3 as well. V gene TRBV7-2 combines with J gene TRBJ2-5; no clear D gene. The CDR3 consists of 12 residues. The germline CDR1 and CDR2 sequences are SGHTA and FQGNSA. Trimming left V 1 base short and J 4 bases short, with 4 bases between. In DNA form, the CDR3 reads TGTGCCAGCAGCTTAGTCGGAGAGACCCAGTACTTC. Translation: CASSLVGETQYF.

Comments on this clone: The sample has other DNA sequences that encode this CDR3 too. V usage is TRBV18 and J usage is TRBJ2-1, with 8 bases identical to TRBD2. Germline values: CDR1 KGHSH, CDR2 LQKENI. The CDR3 consists of 15 residues. The V gene end was trimmed by 3 bases and the J gene end by 4 bases; junction bases not matched to a gene: 5. CDR3 in amino acids: CASSPQRESYNEQFF. The CDR3 DNA is TGTGCCAGCTCACCCCAGCGGGAGTCTTACAATGAGCAGTTCTTC.

The rearrangement links TRBV28 to TRBJ2-5; 8 bases are a match to TRBD2. Per the germline V gene, CDR1 is MDHEN and CDR2 is SYDVKM. The J segment lost 4 bases and the V segment lost 10 bases, leaving 11 bases of the junction unmatched. The CDR3 is 14 residues long. The CDR3 DNA is TGTGCCACCCAGAGCGGGAGTAGGAGAGAGACCCAGTACTTC. It encodes CATQSGSRRETQYF.

The chain has TRBV19 and TRBJ2-7; 10 positions agree with TRBD2. Germline loops: CDR1 LNHDA, CDR2 SQIVND (reference sequence). The V gene end was trimmed by 6 bases and the J gene end by 6 bases; junction bases not matched to a gene: 11. The CDR3 runs 15 residues. The CDR3 region is CASSLAGAMTSEQYF. CDR3 sequence (DNA): TGTGCCAGTAGCCTAGCGGGAGCCATGACCAGCGAGCAGTACTTC.

Points on this clone: The same CDR3 arises from other DNA sequences in this sample as well. This chain uses TRBV27 with TRBJ2-5; D gene unclear. Germline CDR1 reads MNHEY; CDR2 reads SMNVEV (reference sequence). This CDR3 has 15 residues. The ends were cut back, 3 bases at V and 0 bases at J, with 11 bases in the middle. The CDR3 DNA follows: TGTGCCAGCAGTTTCTTAGGTGTAAACCAAGAGACCCAGTACTTC. Translated, it gives CASSFLGVNQETQYF.

The rearrangement uses TRBV7-2 and TRBJ2-7; D uncertain. The V and J ends lost 5 bases and 6 bases respectively, with 17 bases between them. CDR3 size: 14 residues. Germline V gene data show CDR1 as SGHTA and CDR2 as FQGNSA. The CDR3 nucleotides read TGTGCCAGCAGCCTCCAATCACTTGTGGGCGAGCAGTACTTC. Translated: CASSLQSLVGEQYF.

As concerns this clone: The sample carries other DNA sequences with the same CDR3. The J gene is TRBJ1-2, the V gene TRBV7-2, with D possibly matching TRBD1 (5 bases). V lost 3 bases, J lost 5 bases, and 10 bases lay in between. The CDR3 sequence is 13 residues long. The germline gives CDR1 SGHTA, CDR2 FQGNSA. DNA for the CDR3: TGTGCCAGCAGCTTGGGGCGAGGGTATGGCTACACCTTC. Translation gives CASSLGRGYGYTF.

V gene TRBV7-9 combines with J gene TRBJ2-1; tentative D call: TRBD1 (6 bases). Germline CDR1 SEHNR, CDR2 FQNEAQ (reference sequence). The CDR3 has 14 residues. The V and J ends lost 6 bases and 4 bases respectively, with 13 bases between them. In DNA form, the CDR3 reads TGTGCCAGCAGTTTAACGACAGGTTACAATGAGCAGTTCTTC. Amino acids: CASSLTTGYNEQFF.

The rearrangement uses TRBV9 and TRBJ2-1; the match to TRBD1 covers 11 bases. V shed 4 bases and J 2 bases; nucleotides not matched to a gene: 5. CDR3 length: 16 amino acids. Germline V CDR1 and CDR2: SGDLS, YYNGEE. The CDR3 loop reads CASSSRTGGAYNEQFF. CDR3 bases: TGTGCCAGCAGCTCCAGGACAGGGGGCGCCTACAATGAGCAGTTCTTC.

The V call is TRBV7-6, the J call TRBJ2-5; D tentatively fits TRBD1 or TRBD2 (5 bases each). The ends were cut back, 3 bases at V and 5 bases at J, with 16 bases in the middle. Germline assignment: CDR1 SGHVS and CDR2 FNYEAQ. This CDR3 comprises 15 residues. CDR3 sequence reads: CASSLGVPRGETQYF. CDR3 DNA sequence: TGTGCCAGCAGCTTGGGGGTCCCCCGCGGGGAGACCCAGTACTTC. Complete variable domain (other parts from reference TRBV7-6 and TRBJ2-5): GAGVSQSPRYKVTKRGQDVALRCDPISGHVSLYWYRQALGQGPEFLTYFNYEAQQDKSGLPNDRFSAERPEGSISTLTIQRTEQRDSAMYRCASSLGVPRGETQYFGPGTRLLVL.

V and J are TRBV19 and TRBJ2-5; D unclear. This CDR3 is 14 amino acids long. The ends were cut back, 1 base at V and 5 bases at J, with 11 bases in the middle. Germline loops: CDR1 LNHDA, CDR2 SQIVND (reference sequence). CDR3 sequence reads: CASSIGPRVETQYF. The CDR3 DNA reads TGTGCCAGTAGTATAGGGCCCCGGGTGGAGACCCAGTACTTC.

The genes are TRBV18 and TRBJ2-3, with TRBD1 identical over 9 bases. Losses at the gene ends were 3 bases for V and 5 bases for J; bases not matched to a gene: 15. The CDR3 length is 18 residues. Germline V gives CDR1 KGHSH, CDR2 LQKENI. Written as DNA, the CDR3 is TGTGCCAGCTCACCCGGGACAGGGAGATTGGTAGCGGGAGATACGCAGTATTTT. As protein: CASSPGTGRLVAGDTQYF.